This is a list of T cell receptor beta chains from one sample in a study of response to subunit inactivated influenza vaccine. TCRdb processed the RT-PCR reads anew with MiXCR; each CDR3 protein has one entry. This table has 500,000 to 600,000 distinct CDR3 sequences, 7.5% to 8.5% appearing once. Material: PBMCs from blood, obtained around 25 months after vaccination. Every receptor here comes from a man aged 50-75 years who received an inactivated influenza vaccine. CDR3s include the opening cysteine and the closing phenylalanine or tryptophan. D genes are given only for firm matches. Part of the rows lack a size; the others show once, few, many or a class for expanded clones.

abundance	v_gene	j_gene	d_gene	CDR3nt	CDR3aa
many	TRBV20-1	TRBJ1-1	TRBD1	TGCAGTGCCTCACAGGGGGGGACGAACACTGAAGCTTTCTTT	CSASQGGTNTEAFF
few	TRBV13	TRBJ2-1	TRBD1	TGTGCCAGCAGCTTAGTACGGACAGGGGCTTGGAGGGAGCAGTTCTTC	CASSLVRTGAWREQFF
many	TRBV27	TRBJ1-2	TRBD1	TGTGCCAGCAGTTTCGGACGAGGACAGGGTAGGGATGGCTACACCTTC	CASSFGRGQGRDGYTF
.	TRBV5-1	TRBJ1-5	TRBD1	TGCGCCAGCAGCTTGGGGACAGGGATGCATCAGCCCCAGCATTTT	CASSLGTGMHQPQHF
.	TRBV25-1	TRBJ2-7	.	TGTGCCAGCAGTGATCCCTGGGAGCAGTACTTC	CASSDPWEQYF
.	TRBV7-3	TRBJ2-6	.	TGTGCCAGCACCCCCGGGCCCGGGGCCAACGTCCTGACTTTC	CASTPGPGANVLTF
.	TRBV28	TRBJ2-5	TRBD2	TGTGCCACGGGACTAGCTGACTGGGAGACCCAGTACTTC	CATGLADWETQYF
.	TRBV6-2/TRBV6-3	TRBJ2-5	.	TGTGCCAGCAGTTCCCGGCACAGGTATGAAGAGACCCAGTACTTC	CASSSRHRYEETQYF
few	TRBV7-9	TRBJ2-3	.	TGTGCCAGCAGCTTAATTCAGGGCAACACAGATACGCAGTATTTT	CASSLIQGNTDTQYF
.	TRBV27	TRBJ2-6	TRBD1	TGTGCCAGCAGTTTCCTAAGGACAGGGACGGGCTCTGGGGCCAACGTCCTGACTTTC	CASSFLRTGTGSGANVLTF
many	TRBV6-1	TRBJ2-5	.	TGTGCCAGCAGTCGACTGGAAAAGGGAGAGACCCAGTACTTC	CASSRLEKGETQYF
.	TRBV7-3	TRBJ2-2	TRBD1	TGTGCCAGCAGCCGGGACAGGGGGATCGGGGGGCTGTTTTTT	CASSRDRGIGGLFF
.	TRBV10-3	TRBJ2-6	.	TGTGCCATCAGGGACAGCATAAACTCTGGGGCCAACGTCCTGACTTTC	CAIRDSINSGANVLTF
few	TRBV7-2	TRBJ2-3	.	TGTGCCAGCAGCTCGTCCTCGGGGGGCCCAGGAGGGACGCAGTATTTT	CASSSSSGGPGGTQYF
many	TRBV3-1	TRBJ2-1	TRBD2	TGTGCCAGCAGCCAAGGTTCCGGGAGGTACAATGAGCAGTTCTTC	CASSQGSGRYNEQFF
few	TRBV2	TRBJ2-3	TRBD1	TGTGCCAGCACCCAGACAGGGTATGGGACAGATACGCAGTATTTT	CASTQTGYGTDTQYF
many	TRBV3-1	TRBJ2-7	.	TGTGCCAGCAGCCGAATACCGCGGTCCCACGAGCAGTACTTC	CASSRIPRSHEQYF
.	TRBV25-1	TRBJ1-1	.	TGTGCCAGCAGTGACCAGGGGACTTTTAACACTGAAGCTTTCTTT	CASSDQGTFNTEAFF
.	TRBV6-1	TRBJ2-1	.	TGTGCCAGCAGTGGACGATCTAGCGTCTGGAATGAGCAGTTCTTC	CASSGRSSVWNEQFF
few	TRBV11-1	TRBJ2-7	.	TGTGCCAGCAGCCCCGTTCGGGGGTTCGACGAGCAGTACTTC	CASSPVRGFDEQYF
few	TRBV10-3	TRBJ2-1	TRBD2	TGTGCCATCAGTGATCAACTAGCGTTGCAGTTCTTC	CAISDQLALQFF
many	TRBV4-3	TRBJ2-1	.	TGCGCCAGCAGCCAAGACGGGACACATTACAATGAGCAGTTCTTC	CASSQDGTHYNEQFF
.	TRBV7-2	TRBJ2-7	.	TGTGCCAGCAGCCCGGGCGTAGTTTCCGAGCAGTACTTC	CASSPGVVSEQYF
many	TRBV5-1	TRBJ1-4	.	TGCGCCAGCAGCTTTCCCAATGAAAAACTGTTTTTT	CASSFPNEKLFF
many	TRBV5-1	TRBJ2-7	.	TGCGCCAGCAGCTTATGGACGGGTACCTACGAGCAGTACTTC	CASSLWTGTYEQYF
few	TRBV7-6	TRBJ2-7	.	TGTGCCAGCAGCCCCGAAGGGACGGTCGCCTACGAGCAGTACTTC	CASSPEGTVAYEQYF
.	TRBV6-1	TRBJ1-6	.	TGTGCCAGCAAGGGGTGGGATAATTCACCCCTCCACTTT	CASKGWDNSPLHF
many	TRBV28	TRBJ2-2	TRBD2	TGTGCCAGCAGTTTCCCGACTAGCGGGGCCACTACGAACACCGGGGAGCTGTTTTTT	CASSFPTSGATTNTGELFF
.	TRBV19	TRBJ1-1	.	TGTGCCAGTACCCCCGGGGTGGGCGGACAGATTTCATCATTCAACACTGAAGCTTTCTTT	CASTPGVGGQISSFNTEAFF
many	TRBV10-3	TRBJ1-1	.	TGTGCCATCAGTGAATCAGGGCTTGGGACTGAAGCTTTCTTT	CAISESGLGTEAFF
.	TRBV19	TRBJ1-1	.	TGTGCCAGTAGTATGATTGGAGGCAGGGGGAACACTGAAGCTTTCTTT	CASSMIGGRGNTEAFF
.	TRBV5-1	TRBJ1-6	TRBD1	TGCGCCAGCAGCAACGGACAGGGAGATTCACCCCTCCACTTT	CASSNGQGDSPLHF
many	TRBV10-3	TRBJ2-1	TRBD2	TGTGCCATCAGTGGGGGGACTAGCGAAATCAATGAGCAGTTCTTC	CAISGGTSEINEQFF
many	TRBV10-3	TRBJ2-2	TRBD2	TGTGCCATCAGTCCTGGGACTAGCGGGAACACCGGGGAGCTGTTTTTT	CAISPGTSGNTGELFF
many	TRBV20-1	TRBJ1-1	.	TGCAGTGCTAGCCCGACGGTGAACACTGAAGCTTTCTTT	CSASPTVNTEAFF
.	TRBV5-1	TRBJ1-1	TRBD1	TGCGCCAGCAGCGCCGGGACAGCACTTGAAGCTTTCTTT	CASSAGTALEAFF
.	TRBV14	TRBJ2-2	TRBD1	TGTGCCAGCAGCCAAGAGTTCAGGGGGCCGGCCGGGGAGCTGTTTTTT	CASSQEFRGPAGELFF
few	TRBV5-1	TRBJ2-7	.	TGCGCCAGCAGCTCCCCCCCGGAAAGCTACGAGCAGTACTTC	CASSSPPESYEQYF
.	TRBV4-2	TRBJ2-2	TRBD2	TGTGCCAGCAGCCCCCTCCTGCGGGGGGACACCGGGGAGCTGTTTTTT	CASSPLLRGDTGELFF
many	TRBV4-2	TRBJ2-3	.	TGTGCCAGCAGCCAAGATAGGCTCCTCTCCCAAACGCAGTATTTT	CASSQDRLLSQTQYF
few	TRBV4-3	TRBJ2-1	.	TGCGCCAGCAGCCAAGCCGGGCGAGATGAGCAGTTCTTC	CASSQAGRDEQFF
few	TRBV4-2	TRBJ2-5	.	TGTGCCAGCAGCTCCACCCGGGGAGGTTGGGAGACCCAGTACTTC	CASSSTRGGWETQYF
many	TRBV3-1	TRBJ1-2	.	TGTGCCAGCAGCCTAAACCCCGGGGGGGGAACTGTGGACACCTTC	CASSLNPGGGTVDTF
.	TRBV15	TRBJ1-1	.	TGTGCCACCAGCAGAGGCGAGGTGAACACTGAAGCTTTCTTT	CATSRGEVNTEAFF
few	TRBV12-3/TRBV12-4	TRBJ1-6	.	TGTGCCAGCAGTTTGAAGGGATTTGGGGCGTCACCCCTCCACTTT	CASSLKGFGASPLHF
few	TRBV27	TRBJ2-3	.	TGTGCCAGCTCGGACCGGACAGATACGCAGTATTTT	CASSDRTDTQYF
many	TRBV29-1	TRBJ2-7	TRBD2	TGCAGCGTTGATGGGTTGGGGGGGGGATCCTACGAGCAGTACTTC	CSVDGLGGGSYEQYF
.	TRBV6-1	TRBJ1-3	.	TGTGCCAGCAGTGAATTTGGGGGGTCTGGAAACACCATATATTTT	CASSEFGGSGNTIYF
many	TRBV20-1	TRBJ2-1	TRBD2	TGCAGTGCTTCCCGACTAGCGGACTATAACAATGAGCAGTTCTTC	CSASRLADYNNEQFF
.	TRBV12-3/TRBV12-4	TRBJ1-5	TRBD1	TGTGCCAGCAGTCCCGGGACAGGGATTAATCAGCCCCAGCATTTT	CASSPGTGINQPQHF
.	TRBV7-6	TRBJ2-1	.	TGTGCCAGCAGCTTAGTTCCGGGGTCCTACAATGAGCAGTTCTTC	CASSLVPGSYNEQFF
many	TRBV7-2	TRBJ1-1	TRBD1	TGTGCCAGCAGCGACCGGGACAGGAGTGTCGCTGAAGCTTTCTTT	CASSDRDRSVAEAFF
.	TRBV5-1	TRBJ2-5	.	TGCGCCAGCAGCTTGTTCCTAGCTGCAGAGACCCAGTACTTC	CASSLFLAAETQYF
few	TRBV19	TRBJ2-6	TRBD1	TGTGCCAGTAGTGACAGGGATACTGGGGCCAACGTCCTGACTTTC	CASSDRDTGANVLTF